This T cell receptor (beta chain) derives from a study of radiotherapy plus CTLA-4 blockade in lung cancer. Overall study context: Disease control was achieved by approximately 30% of patients, and objective responses by 18%.

Between the trimmed V and J ends, which lost 5 bases and 4 bases, there was a span of 3 bases. The germline V gene encodes CDR1 SGHTA and CDR2 FQGTGA. This CDR3 comprises 11 residues. Repertoires were generated with immunoSEQ multiplex PCR, while TCRdb's copy carries only in-frame clones and drops some. The sample has more than 80,000 clones, about 84% seen once; the top ten hold over 2%. Points on this clone: Antigen unknown.

Findings of the study overall: Among blood TCR repertoires after radiotherapy plus ipilimumab, tumor-derived clones expanded. The authors reported that early blood T cell clone dynamics, with interferon-beta, best predicted response.

In chemo-refractory metastatic non-small-cell lung cancer, patients got ipilimumab CTLA-4 blockade together with focal radiation. The chain recombines TRBV7-3 with TRBJ2-1, with D unclear. Material: peripheral blood, obtained from a patient treated with radiotherapy plus ipilimumab. The sequence was collected from a human donor with non-small cell lung cancer that progressed on radiotherapy plus ipilimumab. Some clones in this sample may be carry-over from other donors' samples. The CDR3 nucleotides read TGTGCCAGCAGCGATTACAATGAGCAGTTCTTC. It is translated as CASSDYNEQFF.